This TCR beta chain is drawn from a study of T cell changes during pregnancy in multiple sclerosis (dated by TCRdb to between 2018 and 2021). Regarding the complete study: The study looked at changes in the T cell repertoire across pregnancy in women with multiple sclerosis.

Library generation was performed with the immunoSEQ multiplex PCR assay. TCRdb holds this immuneACCESS table with in-frame rearrangements only. Some clones are missing; in checked studies, unresolved V genes explain under half, and the rest has no known cause. The sample records about 83,000 clones, about 89% of which are singletons. In total, the top ten clones hold roughly 4% of the sample. On this clone itself: Its specific antigen is unknown. No much larger clone exists at a distance of one base, and base qualities are not known.

Taken from the germline V gene, the CDR1 and CDR2 loops are SQVTM and ANQGSEA. The CDR3 starts with the cysteine, ends with the phenylalanine, and has 14 residues. Only the CDR3 portion is preserved as DNA: 42 bases, with reading frame beginning at the first base. V loses 0 bases, J loses 6 bases, and the germline ends lie 14 bases apart. The material sequenced was PBMCs, taken in the first trimester of pregnancy. This TCR was sampled from a female donor in good health, serving as a control in a pregnancy study. Some clones in this sample may be carry-over from other donors' samples. This chain is built from TRBV29-1 and TRBJ2-5; the best D guess is TRBD2, with 5 bases matching. The DNA is TGCAGCGTTGAAGATCATGTAGGGAGACAGACCCAGTACTTC. Its translation is CSVEDHVGRQTQYF. Beyond the CDR3, the reference TRBV29-1 and TRBJ2-5 genes provide the residues; the full variable domain reads: SAVISQKPSRDICQRGTSLTIQCQVDSQVTMMFWYRQQPGQSLTLIATANQGSEATYESGFVIDKFPISRPNLTFSTLTVSNMSPEDSSIYLCSVEDHVGRQTQYFGPGTRLLVL.